This record looks at one T cell receptor (beta chain) sequence and its context. Recent acute infections and vaccinations were absent in the healthy HIV-negative adult donors. A CD45RA-negative memory subset and a CD45RA+ naive subset were separated from the CD4+ cells. This sample stems from a study of shared clonotypes between healthy human individuals. Original processing methods: Filtering was not the same, since immunoSEQ gave junction-only sequences without quality scores. Assay used: immunoSEQ multiplex PCR; TCRdb lists only in-frame clones, some missing. V, J and clone size reflect that table, while D and trimming were determined from the DNA. Of 2 million to 3 million clones listed, roughly 93% are singletons. Trimming took 5 bases from V and 4 from J; bases not matched to a gene: 6. Germline V lookup: CDR1 KGHSH, CDR2 LQKENI. This CDR3 has 15 amino acids.

This rearrangement joins TRBV18 to TRBJ2-3; 10 positions agree with TRBD1. The source of this sequence is a man aged 18 to 30 in good health. Some clones in this sample may be carry-over from other donors' samples. The source material was naive CD4+ T cells from PBMCs. Subset defined: CD45RA+ positively selected. CDR3 sequence reads: CASSNRDRGADTQYF. In DNA, the CDR3 is TGTGCCAGCTCAAACCGGGACAGGGGTGCAGATACGCAGTATTTT. Together with reference TRBV18 and TRBJ2-3, the CDR3 gives the full variable domain: NAGVMQNPRHLVRRRGQEARLRCSPMKGHSHVYWYRQLPEEGLKFMVYLQKENIIDESGMPKERFSAEFPKEGPSILRIQQVVRGDSAAYFCASSNRDRGADTQYFGPGTRLTVL.